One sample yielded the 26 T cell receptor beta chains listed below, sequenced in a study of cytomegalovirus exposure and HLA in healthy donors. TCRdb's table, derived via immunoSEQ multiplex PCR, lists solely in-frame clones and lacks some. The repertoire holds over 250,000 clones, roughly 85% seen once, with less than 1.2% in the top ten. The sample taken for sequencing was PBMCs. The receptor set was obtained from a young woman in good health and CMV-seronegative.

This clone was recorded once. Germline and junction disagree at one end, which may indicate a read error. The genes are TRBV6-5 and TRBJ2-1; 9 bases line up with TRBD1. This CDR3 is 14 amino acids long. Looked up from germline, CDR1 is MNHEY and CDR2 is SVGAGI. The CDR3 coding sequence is TGTGCCAGCAGTCCTTTCGGGACAGGGAATGTGCAGTTCTTC. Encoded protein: CASSPFGTGNVQFF.

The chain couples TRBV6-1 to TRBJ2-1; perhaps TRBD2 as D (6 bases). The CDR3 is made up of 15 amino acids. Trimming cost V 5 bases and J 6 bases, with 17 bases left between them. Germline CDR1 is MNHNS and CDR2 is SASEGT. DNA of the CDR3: TGTGCCAGCAGTCGGCTAGCGTTGGGGGGCAATGAGCAGTTCTTC. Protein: CASSRLALGGNEQFF.

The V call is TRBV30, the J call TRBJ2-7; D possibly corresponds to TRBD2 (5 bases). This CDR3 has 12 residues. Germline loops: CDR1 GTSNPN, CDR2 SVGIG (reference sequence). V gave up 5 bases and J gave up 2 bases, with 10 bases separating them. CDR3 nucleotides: TGTGCCTGGGAGGGCCGAACCTACGAGCAGTACTTC. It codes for CAWEGRTYEQYF.

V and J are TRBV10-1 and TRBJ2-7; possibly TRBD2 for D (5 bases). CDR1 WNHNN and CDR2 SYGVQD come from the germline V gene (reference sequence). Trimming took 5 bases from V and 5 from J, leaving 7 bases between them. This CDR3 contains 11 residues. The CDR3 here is CASSRGNEQYF. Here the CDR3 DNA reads TGCGCCAGCAGTCGAGGGAACGAGCAGTACTTC.

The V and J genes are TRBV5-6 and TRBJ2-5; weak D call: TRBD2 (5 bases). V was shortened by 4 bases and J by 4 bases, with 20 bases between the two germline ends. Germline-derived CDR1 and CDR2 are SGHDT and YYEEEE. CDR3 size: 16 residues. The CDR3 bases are TGTGCCAGCAGCCCCCTCCGGGGTTTGGAGGTAGAGACCCAGTACTTC. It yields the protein CASSPLRGLEVETQYF. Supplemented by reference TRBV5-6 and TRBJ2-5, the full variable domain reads DAGVTQSPTHLIKTRGQQVTLRCSPKSGHDTVSWYQQALGQGPQFIFQYYEEEERQRGNFPDRFSGHQFPNYSSELNVNALLLGDSALYLCASSPLRGLEVETQYFGPGTRLLVL.

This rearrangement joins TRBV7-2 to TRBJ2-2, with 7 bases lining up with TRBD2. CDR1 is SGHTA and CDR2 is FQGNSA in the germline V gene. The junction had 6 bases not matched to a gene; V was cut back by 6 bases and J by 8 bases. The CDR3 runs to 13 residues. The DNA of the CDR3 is TGTGCCAGCAGGCGAACTAGCGCTGGGGAGCTGTTTTTT. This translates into CASRRTSAGELFF.

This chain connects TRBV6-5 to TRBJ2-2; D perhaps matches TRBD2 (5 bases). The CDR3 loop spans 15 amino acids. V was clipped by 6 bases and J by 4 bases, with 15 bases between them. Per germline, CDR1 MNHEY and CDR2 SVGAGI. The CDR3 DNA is TGTGCCAGCAGACGAATCCAGGAGGCCACCGGGGAGCTGTTTTTT. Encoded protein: CASRRIQEATGELFF.

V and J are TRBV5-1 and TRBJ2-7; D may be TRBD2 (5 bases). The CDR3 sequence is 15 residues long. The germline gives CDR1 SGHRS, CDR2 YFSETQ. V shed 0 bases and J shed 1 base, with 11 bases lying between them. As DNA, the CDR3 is TGCGCCAGCAGCTTGGACGCTAGGAGGTCCTACGAGCAGTACTTC. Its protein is CASSLDARRSYEQYF.

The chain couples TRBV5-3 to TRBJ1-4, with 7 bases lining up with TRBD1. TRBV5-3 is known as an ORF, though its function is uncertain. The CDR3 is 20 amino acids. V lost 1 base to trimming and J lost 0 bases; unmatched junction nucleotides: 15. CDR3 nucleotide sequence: TGTGCCAGAAGCTTGAGTCTCCTACAAGGGGGCACGGCAACTAATGAAAAACTGTTTTTT. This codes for CARSLSLLQGGTATNEKLFF.

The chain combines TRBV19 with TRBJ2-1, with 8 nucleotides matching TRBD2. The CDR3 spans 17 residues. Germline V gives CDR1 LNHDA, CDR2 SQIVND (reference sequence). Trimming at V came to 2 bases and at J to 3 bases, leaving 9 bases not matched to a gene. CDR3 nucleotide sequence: TGTGCCAGTAGTATAAGAATGGGACTAGTCATCTACAATGAGCAGTTCTTC. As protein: CASSIRMGLVIYNEQFF.

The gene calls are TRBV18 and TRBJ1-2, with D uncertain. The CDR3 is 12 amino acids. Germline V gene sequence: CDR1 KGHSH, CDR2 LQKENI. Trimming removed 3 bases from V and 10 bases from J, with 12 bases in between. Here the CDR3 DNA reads TGTGCCAGCTCACCGGAGGGCAGCTTCTACACCTTC. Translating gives CASSPEGSFYTF.

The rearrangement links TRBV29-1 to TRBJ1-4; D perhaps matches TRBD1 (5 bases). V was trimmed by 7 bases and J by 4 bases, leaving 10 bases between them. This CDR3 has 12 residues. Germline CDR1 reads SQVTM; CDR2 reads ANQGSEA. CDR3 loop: CSGGGRNEKLFF. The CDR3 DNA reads TGCAGCGGGGGGGGTCGTAATGAAAAACTGTTTTTT.

The CDR3 protein is CASSSQGANSPLHF. The CDR3 DNA is TGTGCCAGCAGTTCCCAAGGGGCAAATTCACCCCTCCACTTT. V usage is TRBV28 and J usage is TRBJ1-6, with a tentative D call TRBD1 (5 bases). This CDR3 region has 14 residues. The germline gives CDR1 MDHEN, CDR2 SYDVKM. Trimming shortened V by 4 bases and J by 7 bases, and 11 bases separated the two germline ends.

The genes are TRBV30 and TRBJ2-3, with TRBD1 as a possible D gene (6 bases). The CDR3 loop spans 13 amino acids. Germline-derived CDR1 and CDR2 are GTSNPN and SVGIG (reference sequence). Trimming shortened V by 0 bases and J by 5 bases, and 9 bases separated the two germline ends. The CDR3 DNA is TGTGCCTGGAGTGTACAGGGTGGAGATACGCAGTATTTT. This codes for CAWSVQGGDTQYF. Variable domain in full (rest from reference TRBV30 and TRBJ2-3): SQTIHQWPATLVQPVGSPLSLECTVEGTSNPNLYWYRQAAGRGLQLLFYSVGIGQISSEVPQNLSASRPQDRQFILSSKKLLLSDSGFYLCAWSVQGGDTQYFGPGTRLTVL.

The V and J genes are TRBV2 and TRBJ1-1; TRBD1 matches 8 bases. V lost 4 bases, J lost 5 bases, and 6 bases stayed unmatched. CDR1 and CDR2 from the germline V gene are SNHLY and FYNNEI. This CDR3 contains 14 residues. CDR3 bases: TGTGCCAGCAGTGTAAGGGGGGACAGGACTGAAGCTTTCTTT. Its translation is CASSVRGDRTEAFF.

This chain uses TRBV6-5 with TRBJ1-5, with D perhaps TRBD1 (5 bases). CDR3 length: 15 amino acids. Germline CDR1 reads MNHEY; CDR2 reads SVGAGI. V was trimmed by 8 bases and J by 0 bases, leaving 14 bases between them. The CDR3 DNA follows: TGTGCCAGCCTCAGAGACAGAAATAGCAATCAGCCCCAGCATTTT. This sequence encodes CASLRDRNSNQPQHF.

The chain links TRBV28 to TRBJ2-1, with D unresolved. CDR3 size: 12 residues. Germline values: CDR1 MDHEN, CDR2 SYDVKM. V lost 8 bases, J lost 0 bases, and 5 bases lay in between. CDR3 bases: TGTGCCAGCCGTAGCTCCTACAATGAGCAGTTCTTC. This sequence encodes CASRSSYNEQFF. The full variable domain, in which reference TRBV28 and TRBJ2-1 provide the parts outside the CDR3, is DVKVTQSSRYLVKRTGEKVFLECVQDMDHENMFWYRQDPGLGLRLIYFSYDVKMKEKGDIPEGYSVSREKKERFSLILESASTNQTSMYLCASRSSYNEQFFGPGTRLTVL.

CDR3 in amino acids: CASRITGGDEKLFF. The CDR3 region has the DNA TGTGCCAGCAGGATTACAGGGGGCGATGAAAAACTGTTTTTT. The V call is TRBV2, the J call TRBJ1-4; 9 bases map to TRBD1. Germline V lookup: CDR1 SNHLY, CDR2 FYNNEI. The CDR3 has 14 amino acids. Trimming removed 6 bases from V and 6 bases from J; junction bases left unmatched: 5.

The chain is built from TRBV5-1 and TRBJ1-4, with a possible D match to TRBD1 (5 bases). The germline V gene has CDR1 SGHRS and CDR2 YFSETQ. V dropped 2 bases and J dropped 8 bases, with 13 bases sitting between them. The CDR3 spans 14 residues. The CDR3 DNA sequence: TGCGCCAGCAGCTTAGGCAGGGTAGACGAAAAACTGTTTTTT. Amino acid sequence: CASSLGRVDEKLFF.

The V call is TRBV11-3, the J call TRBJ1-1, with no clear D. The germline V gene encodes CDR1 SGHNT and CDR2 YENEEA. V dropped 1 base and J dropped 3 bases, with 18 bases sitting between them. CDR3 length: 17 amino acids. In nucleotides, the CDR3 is TGTGCCAGCAGCTTAGGGGGTATCGGGAGCGGGGACACTGAAGCTTTCTTT. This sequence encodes CASSLGGIGSGDTEAFF.

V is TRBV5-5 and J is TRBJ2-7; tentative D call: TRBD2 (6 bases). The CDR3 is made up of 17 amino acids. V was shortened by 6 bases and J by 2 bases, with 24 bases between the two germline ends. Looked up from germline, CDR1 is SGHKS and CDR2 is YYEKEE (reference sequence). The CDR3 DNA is TGTGCCAGCAACCTGACCCCAGGCGGGAAGCTCACCTACGAGCAGTACTTC. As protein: CASNLTPGGKLTYEQYF.

CDR3 sequence (DNA): TGCGCCAGCAGCCAAGGGCATAGCGGCAATGAGCAGTTCTTC. Translated: CASSQGHSGNEQFF. The chain recombines TRBV4-1 with TRBJ2-1; TRBD2 might be the D (6 bases). Germline CDR1 is MGHRA and CDR2 is YSYEKL. Trimming removed 1 base from V and 6 bases from J, with 10 bases in between. The CDR3 extends over 14 amino acids.

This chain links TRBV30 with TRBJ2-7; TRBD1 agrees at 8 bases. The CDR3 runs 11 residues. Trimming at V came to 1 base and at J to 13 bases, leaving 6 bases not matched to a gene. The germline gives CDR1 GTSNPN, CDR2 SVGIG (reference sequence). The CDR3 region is CAWSGLGTGYF. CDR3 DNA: TGTGCCTGGAGTGGACTAGGGACAGGTTACTTC. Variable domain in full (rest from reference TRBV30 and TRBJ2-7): SQTIHQWPATLVQPVGSPLSLECTVEGTSNPNLYWYRQAAGRGLQLLFYSVGIGQISSEVPQNLSASRPQDRQFILSSKKLLLSDSGFYLCAWSGLGTGYFGPGTRLTVT.

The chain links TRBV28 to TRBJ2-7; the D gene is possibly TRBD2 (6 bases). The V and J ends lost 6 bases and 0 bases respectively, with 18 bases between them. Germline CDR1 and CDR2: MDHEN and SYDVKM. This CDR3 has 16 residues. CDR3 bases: TGTGCCAGCAGCTCTCCCCGGGACGGGAGCTCCTACGAGCAGTACTTC. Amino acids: CASSSPRDGSSYEQYF.

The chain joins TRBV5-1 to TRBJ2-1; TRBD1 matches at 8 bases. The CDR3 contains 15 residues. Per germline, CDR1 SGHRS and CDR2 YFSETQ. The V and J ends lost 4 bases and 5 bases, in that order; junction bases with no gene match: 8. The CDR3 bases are TGCGCCAGCAGCCGGACAGGGAGTCAGCACAATGAGCAGTTCTTC. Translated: CASSRTGSQHNEQFF.

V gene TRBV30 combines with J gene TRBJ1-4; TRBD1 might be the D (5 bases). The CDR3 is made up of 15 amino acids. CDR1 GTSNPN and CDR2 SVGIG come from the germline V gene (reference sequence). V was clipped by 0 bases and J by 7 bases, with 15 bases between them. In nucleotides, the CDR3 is TGTGCCTGGAGTGTACGCGGGGCTCGGGGTGAAAAACTGTTTTTT. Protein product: CAWSVRGARGEKLFF.